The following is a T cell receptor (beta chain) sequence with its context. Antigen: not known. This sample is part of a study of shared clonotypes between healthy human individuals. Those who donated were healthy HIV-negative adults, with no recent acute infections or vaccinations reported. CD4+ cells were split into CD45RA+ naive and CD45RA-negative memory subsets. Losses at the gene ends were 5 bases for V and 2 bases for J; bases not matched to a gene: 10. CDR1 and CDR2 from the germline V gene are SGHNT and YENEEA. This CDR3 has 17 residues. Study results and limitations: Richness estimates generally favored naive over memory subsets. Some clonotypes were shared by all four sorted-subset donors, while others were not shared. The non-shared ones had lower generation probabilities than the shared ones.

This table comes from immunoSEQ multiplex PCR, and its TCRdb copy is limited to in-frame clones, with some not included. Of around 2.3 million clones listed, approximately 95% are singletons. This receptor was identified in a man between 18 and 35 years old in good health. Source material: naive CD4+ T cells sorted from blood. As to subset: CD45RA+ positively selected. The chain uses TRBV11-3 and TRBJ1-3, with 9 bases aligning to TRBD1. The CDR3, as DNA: TGTGCCAGCAGCGGAGGGACAGGGTCCGTTACTGGAAACACCATATATTTT. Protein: CASSGGTGSVTGNTIYF.